These T cell receptor beta chains were read from a single sample in a study of T cell repertoires in cytomegalovirus infection. TCRdb re-called the reads with MiXCR, one entry per CDR3 protein. The sample holds 150,000 to 200,000 distinct CDR3 sequences, 9.5% seen once. Sequencing was carried out using PBMCs. These receptors all come from a human donor in good health (CMV status not recorded). Some clones in this sample may be carry-over from other donors' samples. Each CDR3 is given with its conserved first and last residue.

v_call cdr3_aa
TRBV20-1 CSIPRDRVAEGYTF
TRBV2 CASSDDRGAHGYTF
TRBV14 CASSQQRHNEQFF
TRBV19 CASSIVNRGSGGIQPQHF
TRBV5-1 CASSLLGEETQYF
TRBV6-5 CASSYFGTGVEAFF
TRBV12-3/TRBV12-4 CASSFRLAGRSYNEQFF
TRBV7-3 CASSPRGFSGTITDTQYF
TRBV7-2 CASSPRLDSDTQYF
TRBV10-2 CASQGREYEQYF
TRBV11-1 CASSLPGLAGAYEQYF
TRBV7-9 CASSPTGGYEQYF
TRBV7-2 CASSLSTGRPNTEAFF
TRBV5-5 CASSWGGGPAYEQYF
TRBV5-1 CASSLEGLNHGYTF
TRBV6-1 CASSEGRDKAFF
TRBV29-1 CSVEGDRSYNEQFF
TRBV20-1 CSARDWERENTGELFF
TRBV7-8 CASSLASAGGPDEQFF
TRBV14 CASSQWLNTEAFF
TRBV6-2/TRBV6-3 CASRGRGHYTEAFF
TRBV2 CASRNTGNTEAFF
TRBV28 CASSLISGGVNGYTF
TRBV12-3/TRBV12-4 CASSLWGESGANVLTF
TRBV6-2/TRBV6-3 CASSPGTSGSNRYEQYF
TRBV20-1 CSARVPPGGYGYTF
TRBV11-2 CASSSNTGTGLSDTQYF
TRBV19 CATSSFDRGLAKNIQYF
TRBV6-5 CASRGTGVNQPQHF
TRBV28 CASSKGGQSYQETQYF
TRBV28 CASSELTEAYNEQFF
TRBV20-1 CSAAWTGTSYEQYF
TRBV3-1 CASSQGTINTGELFF
TRBV20-1 CSARVDRGLAKNIQYF
TRBV11-2 CASSFGPGAYNSPLHF
TRBV28 CASSLALGDTGELFF
TRBV4-1 CASTSTGRSNTEAFF
TRBV7-2 CASSLDSHTNQPQHF
TRBV9 CASSNVQGTGYTF
TRBV28 CASSFSRVSYEQYF
TRBV6-2/TRBV6-3 CASSPRQNPVSNQPQHF
TRBV12-3/TRBV12-4 CASSLEGINVLTF
TRBV4-3 CASSQDRWDLRQPQHF
TRBV20-1 CSWTVGNTDTQYF
TRBV6-2/TRBV6-3 CASSYVPAPGDTEAFF
TRBV12-3/TRBV12-4 CASSNRKREGRSYEQYF
TRBV7-2 CASSPRFGEQYF
TRBV27 CASSSLPDPINEQFF
TRBV2 CASSVGDSPLHF
TRBV19 CASSSHQEAYEQYF
TRBV12-3/TRBV12-4 CASSSYRAGNTEAFF
TRBV7-2 CASSPRQGAYDTAFF
TRBV28 CASSSLVGLAGFLDKNIQYF
TRBV11-2 CASSLDLAAPGELFF
TRBV28 CASTTTGGDNEQYF
TRBV28 CASSPPGGREDSYEQYF
TRBV15 CATSRDGGSSTDTQYF
TRBV4-3 CASSHPTSGVESYEQYF